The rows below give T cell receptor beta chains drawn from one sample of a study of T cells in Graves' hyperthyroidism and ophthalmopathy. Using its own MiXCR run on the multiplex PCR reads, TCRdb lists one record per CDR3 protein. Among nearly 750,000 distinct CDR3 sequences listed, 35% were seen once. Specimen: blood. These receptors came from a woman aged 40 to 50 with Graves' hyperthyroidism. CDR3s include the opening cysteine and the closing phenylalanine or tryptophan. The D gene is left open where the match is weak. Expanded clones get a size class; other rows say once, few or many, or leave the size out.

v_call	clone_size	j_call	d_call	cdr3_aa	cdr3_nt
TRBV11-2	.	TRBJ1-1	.	CASSLNPTVRSTEAFF	TGTGCCAGCAGCCTAAACCCGACGGTCCGGAGCACTGAAGCTTTCTTT
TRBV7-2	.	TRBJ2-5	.	CASSVQGGETQYF	TGTGCCAGCAGCGTTCAGGGCGGAGAGACCCAGTACTTC
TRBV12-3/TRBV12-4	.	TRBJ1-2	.	CASSEAAGPYYGYTF	TGTGCCAGCAGTGAAGCCGCGGGGCCATACTATGGCTACACCTTC
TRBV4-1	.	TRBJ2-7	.	CASSSDGANEQYF	TGCGCCAGCAGCTCAGACGGAGCGAATGAGCAGTACTTC
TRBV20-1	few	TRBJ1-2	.	CSARVSGVNYGYTF	TGCAGTGCTAGAGTTTCAGGGGTAAACTATGGCTACACCTTC
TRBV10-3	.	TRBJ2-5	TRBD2	CASKRGLAGGEVETQYF	TGTGCCAGCAAACGTGGACTAGCGGGAGGGGAGGTAGAGACCCAGTACTTC
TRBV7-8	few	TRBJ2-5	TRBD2	CASSPPTTSGGETQYF	TGTGCCAGCAGCCCTCCGACGACTAGCGGCGGAGAGACCCAGTACTTC
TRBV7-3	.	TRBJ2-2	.	CASSLNPGRGGTGELFF	TGTGCCAGCAGCTTAAACCCCGGCAGGGGAGGAACCGGGGAGCTGTTTTTT
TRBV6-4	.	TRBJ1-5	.	CASSVNRNQPQHF	TGTGCCAGCAGTGTAAACAGGAATCAGCCCCAGCATTTT
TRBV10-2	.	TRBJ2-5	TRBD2	CASSELREGTQYF	TGCGCCAGCAGTGAGTTGCGGGAGGGGACCCAGTACTTC
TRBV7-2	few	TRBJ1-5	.	CASSPGGGRGQPQHF	TGTGCCAGCAGCCCCGGGGGGGGGCGCGGTCAGCCCCAGCATTTT
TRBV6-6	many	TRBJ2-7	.	CASSSRTDYEQYF	TGTGCCAGCAGTTCCCGGACAGATTACGAGCAGTACTTC
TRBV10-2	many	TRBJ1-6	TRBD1	CASRTGGWVSLAPLHF	TGCGCCAGCCGGACAGGGGGATGGGTGTCGTTGGCACCCCTCCACTTT
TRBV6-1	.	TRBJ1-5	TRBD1	CASSEILQGAGNQPQHF	TGTGCCAGCAGTGAAATTCTACAGGGGGCAGGCAATCAGCCCCAGCATTTT
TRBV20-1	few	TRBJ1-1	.	CSAAQGKRTEAFF	TGCAGTGCGGCTCAGGGAAAGAGAACTGAAGCTTTCTTT
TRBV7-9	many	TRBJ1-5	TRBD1	CASSPQGGPQHF	TGTGCCAGCAGCCCCCAGGGGGGGCCCCAGCATTTT
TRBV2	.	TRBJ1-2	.	CASSEAAPGTYRYGYTF	TGTGCCAGCAGTGAAGCGGCTCCCGGGACATACCGCTATGGCTACACCTTC
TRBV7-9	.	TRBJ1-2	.	CASSPTFSGDKGRTF	TGTGCCAGCAGTCCTACCTTCTCTGGAGACAAAGGTCGCACCTTC
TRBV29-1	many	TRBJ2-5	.	CSVEDVLTYQETQYF	TGCAGCGTTGAAGATGTACTGACATACCAAGAGACCCAGTACTTC
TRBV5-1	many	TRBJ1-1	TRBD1	CASSWGTGNTEAFF	TGCGCCAGCAGCTGGGGGACAGGTAACACTGAAGCTTTCTTT
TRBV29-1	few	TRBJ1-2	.	CSVEAGVGGYTF	TGCAGCGTTGAAGCGGGGGTTGGCGGCTACACCTTC
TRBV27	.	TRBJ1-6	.	CASSGLSLYSPLHF	TGTGCCAGCAGTGGTTTATCGCTTTATTCACCCCTCCACTTT
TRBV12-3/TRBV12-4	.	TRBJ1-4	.	CASSFRDTSNEKLFF	TGTGCCAGCAGTTTCCGGGACACATCTAATGAAAAACTGTTTTTT
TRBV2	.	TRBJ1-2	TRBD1	CASSFSRDRGYTF	TGTGCCAGCAGTTTCAGTCGGGACAGGGGCTACACCTTC
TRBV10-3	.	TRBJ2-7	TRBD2	CAISEGGLAGKGEQYF	TGTGCCATCAGTGAGGGGGGACTAGCGGGGAAAGGCGAGCAGTACTTC
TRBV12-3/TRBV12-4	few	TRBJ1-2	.	CASSLSDGYTF	TGTGCCAGCAGTTTATCGGATGGCTACACCTTC
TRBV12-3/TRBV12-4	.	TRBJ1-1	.	CASSSGVGAEAFF	TGTGCCAGCAGTTCAGGGGTTGGCGCTGAAGCTTTCTTT
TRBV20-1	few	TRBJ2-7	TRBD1	CSARITGTEGEQYF	TGCAGTGCTAGAATAACCGGGACAGAAGGCGAGCAGTACTTC
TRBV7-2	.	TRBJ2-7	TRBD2	CASREFSGSIYEQYF	TGTGCCAGCAGAGAGTTTAGCGGGAGTATATACGAGCAGTACTTC
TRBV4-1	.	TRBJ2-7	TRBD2	CASSQVGLAGGEQYF	TGCGCCAGCAGCCAAGTGGGACTAGCGGGAGGGGAGCAGTACTTC
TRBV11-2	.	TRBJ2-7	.	CASSSRTALGYEQYF	TGTGCCAGCAGCTCACGGACCGCACTGGGTTACGAGCAGTACTTC
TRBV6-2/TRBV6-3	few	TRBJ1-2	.	CASSYSIRDYGYTF	TGTGCCAGCAGTTACTCGATTCGGGACTATGGCTACACCTTC
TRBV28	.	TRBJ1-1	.	CASTQGVTEAFF	TGTGCCAGCACCCAAGGGGTGACTGAAGCTTTCTTT
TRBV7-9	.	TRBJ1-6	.	CASGLGGLDNSPLHF	TGTGCCAGCGGCCTGGGGGGGCTTGATAATTCACCCCTCCACTTT
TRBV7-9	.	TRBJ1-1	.	CASSGGPTEAFF	TGTGCCAGCAGCGGGGGGCCGACTGAAGCTTTCTTT
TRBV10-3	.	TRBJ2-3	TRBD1	CATGTGEVTDTQYF	TGTGCCACTGGGACAGGGGAAGTGACAGATACGCAGTATTTT
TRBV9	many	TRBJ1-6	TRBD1	CASSTTTGNRLHF	TGTGCCAGCAGCACAACGACAGGGAACCGCCTCCACTTT
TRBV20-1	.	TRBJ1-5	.	CSAPGRGYSNQPQHF	TGCAGTGCTCCTGGACGGGGATATAGCAATCAGCCCCAGCATTTT
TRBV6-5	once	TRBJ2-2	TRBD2	CASSRAGLVFAGELFF	TGTGCCAGCAGTCGCGCGGGACTAGTCTTCGCCGGGGAGCTGTTTTTT
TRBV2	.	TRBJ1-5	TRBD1	CASSERTGRDQPQHF	TGTGCCAGCAGTGAGAGGACAGGCCGGGATCAGCCCCAGCATTTT